This T cell receptor (beta chain) was retrieved from a study of vaccination effects on CD4 cells after COVID-19. Notes on the study in general: In the study, convalescent patients were few, and early post-infection timepoints were absent.

As to this clone: Its cognate antigen is unknown.

Before sequencing, viral peptide pools were used by the ViraFEST assay to expand antigen-specific CD4+ T cells. Scientists isolated CD4+ T cells after a roughly ten-day culture period ended. The person was diagnosed with PCR-confirmed SARS-CoV-2 infection between March and December 2020. Between the trimmed V and J ends, which lost 1 base and 5 bases, there was a span of 0 bases. The CDR3 is made up of 10 amino acids. Germline CDR1 is SGHTS and CDR2 is YDEGEE. Some clones are missing from TCRdb's copy, which holds only in-frame ones; the method was immunoSEQ multiplex PCR. The table lists approximately 38,000 clones, over 60% of them singletons.

The chain has TRBV5-8 and TRBJ1-2; D uncertain. The sequences come from CD4+ T cells from PBMCs cultured with a peptide pool, collected before COVID-19 vaccination. The TCR was taken from a human donor who had a prior SARS-CoV-2 infection. Here the CDR3 DNA reads TGTGCCAGCAGCTTGTATGGCTACACCTTC. Translated, it gives CASSLYGYTF.